The T cell receptor beta chain described here comes from a study of blood T cell repertoires in COVID-19 (dated by TCRdb to about 2020). About the investigation overall: Samples from collaborators originated in the United States, Italy and Spain and spanned both the acute and convalescent phases of COVID-19. The dataset comprised deeply sampled blood TCRbeta repertoires from subjects exposed to, actively infected with, or recovered from COVID-19. A freely available public database, intended as a resource for researchers studying the immune response to SARS-CoV-2, is where the repertoires were released. HLA class I and class II types, where available, came from metadata supplied by the sample provider rather than from assay-based typing. The sample metadata nearly always contained a de-identified subject ID, COVID-19 status, age in years and sex. The material from the prospective study consisted of cDNA or gDNA derived from T cells, B-cell-depleted T cells, or PBMCs. Samples came from the ongoing ImmuneRACE study (first 160 participants) plus 1,254 subjects from 6 global collaborators. Study-wide conclusions, independent of this receptor: How much clinical and demographic metadata was included differed by source and by participant, and the metadata was provided uncurated.

Taken from the germline V gene, the CDR1 and CDR2 loops are SGHRS and YFSETQ. Relative to germline, V is 3 bases shorter and J is 2 bases shorter, with 13 bases between their ends. The CDR3, cysteine through phenylalanine, is 15 amino acids long. Only the CDR3 region is kept as DNA, spanning 45 bases read in frame from base 1. TCRbeta CDR3 regions were amplified from genomic DNA using the immunoSEQ Assay, a bias-controlled multiplex PCR. The published analysis was carried out like this. The number of nucleated cells in each sample was estimated by amplification of reference gene primers within the assay. To quantify the absolute abundance of each unique TCRbeta CDR3 rearrangement, sequence reads were collapsed and filtered. For each sample, productive Simpson clonality was calculated by taking the square root of Simpson's diversity index across productive rearrangements. The table was pulled from immuneACCESS by TCRdb, which kept in-frame rearrangements only. Such tables lose some clones; where checked, under half of the loss comes from unresolved V genes, and the rest has no known cause. From that table come the V and J calls and clone size; the DNA was used to work out D and trimming. This sample comprises a few hundred thousand clones, about 85% of them detected only once. In total, the top ten clones hold about 1.8% of the sample.

The collaborating institutions used their own protocols to collect whole blood in K2EDTA tubes. For TCRbeta analysis, collaborators shipped samples in one of three forms: frozen whole blood, isolated PBMCs, or DNA extracted from either of those sample types. Details on this clone: No cognate antigen has been identified for it. It has no much larger one-base neighbor in the sample; base qualities were not kept.

This clonotype was sampled from an older man with acute or convalescent COVID-19. The sequence joins TRBV5-1 to TRBJ2-3; TRBD2 could be the D gene, as 6 bases match. Sample: peripheral blood. The DNA sequence is as follows: TGCGCCAGCAGCTCAGGGACTTTCGACACAGATACGCAGTATTTT. This gives the protein CASSSGTFDTDTQYF. With all but the CDR3 taken from the reference TRBV5-1 and TRBJ2-3 genes, the full variable domain is: KAGVTQTPRYLIKTRGQQVTLSCSPISGHRSVSWYQQTPGQGLQFLFEYFSETQRNKGNFPGRFSGRQFSNSRSEMNVSTLELGDSALYLCASSSGTFDTDTQYFGPGTRLTVL.